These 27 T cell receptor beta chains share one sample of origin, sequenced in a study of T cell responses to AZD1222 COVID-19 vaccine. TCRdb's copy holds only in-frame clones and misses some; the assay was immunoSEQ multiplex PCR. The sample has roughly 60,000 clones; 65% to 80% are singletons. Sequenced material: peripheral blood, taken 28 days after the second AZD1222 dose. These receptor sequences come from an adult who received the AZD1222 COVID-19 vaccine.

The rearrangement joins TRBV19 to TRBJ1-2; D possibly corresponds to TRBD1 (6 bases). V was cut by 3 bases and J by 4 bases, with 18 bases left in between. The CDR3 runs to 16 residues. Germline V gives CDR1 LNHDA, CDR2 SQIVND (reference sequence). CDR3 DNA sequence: TGTGCCAGTAGTATTGAATCCGGGACAAACCTCTATGGCTACACCTTC. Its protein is CASSIESGTNLYGYTF. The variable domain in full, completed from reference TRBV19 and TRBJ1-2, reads DGGITQSPKYLFRKEGQNVTLSCEQNLNHDAMYWYRQDPGQGLRLIYYSQIVNDFQKGDIAEGYSVSREKKESFPLTVTSAQKNPTAFYLCASSIESGTNLYGYTFGSGTRLTVV.

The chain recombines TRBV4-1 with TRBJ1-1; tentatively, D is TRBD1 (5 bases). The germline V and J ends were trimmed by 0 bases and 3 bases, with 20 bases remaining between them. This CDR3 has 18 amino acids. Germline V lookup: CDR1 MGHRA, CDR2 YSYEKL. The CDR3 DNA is TGCGCCAGCAGCCAAGAGGGACTCTTCACAGGCCTGGACACTGAAGCTTTCTTT. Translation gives CASSQEGLFTGLDTEAFF.

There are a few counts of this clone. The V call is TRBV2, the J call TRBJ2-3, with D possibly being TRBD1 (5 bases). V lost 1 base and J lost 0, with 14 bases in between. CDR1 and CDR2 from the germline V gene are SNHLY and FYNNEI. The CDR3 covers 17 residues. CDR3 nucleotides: TGTGCCAGCAGTGAAGTGGGGCAGTCCTTAAGCACAGATACGCAGTATTTT. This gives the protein CASSEVGQSLSTDTQYF.

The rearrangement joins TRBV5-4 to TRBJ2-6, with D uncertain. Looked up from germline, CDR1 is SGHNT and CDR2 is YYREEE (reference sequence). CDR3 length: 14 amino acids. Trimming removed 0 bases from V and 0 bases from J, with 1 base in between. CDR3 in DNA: TGTGCCAGCAGCTTGGGCTCTGGGGCCAACGTCCTGACTTTC. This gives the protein CASSLGSGANVLTF.

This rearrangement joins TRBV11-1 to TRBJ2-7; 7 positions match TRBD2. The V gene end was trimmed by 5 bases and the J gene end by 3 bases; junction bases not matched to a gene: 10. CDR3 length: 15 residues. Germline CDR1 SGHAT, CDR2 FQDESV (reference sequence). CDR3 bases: TGTGCCAGCAGCCCACGGGACTACCTAAACTACGAGCAGTACTTC. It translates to CASSPRDYLNYEQYF.

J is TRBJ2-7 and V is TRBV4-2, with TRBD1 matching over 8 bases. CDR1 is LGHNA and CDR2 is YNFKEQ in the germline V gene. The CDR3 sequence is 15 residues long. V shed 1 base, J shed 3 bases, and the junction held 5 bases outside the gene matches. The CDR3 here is CASSQALGTGYEQYF. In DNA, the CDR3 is TGTGCCAGCAGCCAAGCCCTCGGGACAGGCTACGAGCAGTACTTC.

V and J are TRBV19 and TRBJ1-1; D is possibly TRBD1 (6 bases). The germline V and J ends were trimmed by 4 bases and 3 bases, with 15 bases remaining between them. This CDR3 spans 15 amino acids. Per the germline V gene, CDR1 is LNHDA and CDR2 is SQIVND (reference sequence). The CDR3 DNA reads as TGTGCCAGTAGTAGTTTCAGGGGTGTAGACACTGAAGCTTTCTTT. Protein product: CASSSFRGVDTEAFF.

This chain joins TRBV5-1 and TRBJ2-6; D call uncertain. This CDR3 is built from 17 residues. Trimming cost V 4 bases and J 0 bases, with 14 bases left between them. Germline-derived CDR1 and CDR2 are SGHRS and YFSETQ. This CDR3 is CASSPRVTSSGANVLTF. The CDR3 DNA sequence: TGCGCCAGCAGCCCACGGGTGACGAGCTCTGGGGCCAACGTCCTGACTTTC.

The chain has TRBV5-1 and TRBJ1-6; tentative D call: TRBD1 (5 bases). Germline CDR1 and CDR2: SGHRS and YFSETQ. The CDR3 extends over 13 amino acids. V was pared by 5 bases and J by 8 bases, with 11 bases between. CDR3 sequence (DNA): TGCGCCAGCAGAGGCAGGGAAGATTCACCCCTCCACTTT. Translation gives CASRGREDSPLHF.

CDR3 in DNA: TGTGCCAGCACCCAGATAAGAGGGTCTTTT. Translated, it gives CASTQIRGSF. The chain recombines TRBV21-1 with TRBJ2-3; the table names TRBD2, a call not compared with the DNA. TRBV21-1 is a pseudogene segment. This CDR3 has 10 amino acids.

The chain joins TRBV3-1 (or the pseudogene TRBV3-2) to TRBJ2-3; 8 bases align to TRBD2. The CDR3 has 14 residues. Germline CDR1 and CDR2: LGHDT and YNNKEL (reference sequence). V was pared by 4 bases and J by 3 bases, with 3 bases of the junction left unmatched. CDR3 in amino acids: CASSPRGGTDTQYF. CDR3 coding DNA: TGTGCCAGCAGCCCCCGGGGGGGGACAGATACGCAGTATTTT.

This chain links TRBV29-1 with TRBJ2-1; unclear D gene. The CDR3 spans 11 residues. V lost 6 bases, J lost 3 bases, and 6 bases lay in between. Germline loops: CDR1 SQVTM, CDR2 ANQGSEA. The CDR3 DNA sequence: TGCAGCGTCGCTAGCTACAATGAGCAGTTCTTC. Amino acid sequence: CSVASYNEQFF.

In nucleotides, the CDR3 is TGTGCCAGCAGTGAATATCCGCGGGGGGACTACGAGCAGTACTTC. It translates to CASSEYPRGDYEQYF. V is TRBV6-1 and J is TRBJ2-7, with 8 nucleotides matching TRBD2. The CDR3 extends over 15 amino acids. Germline CDR1 MNHNS, CDR2 SASEGT. V shed 2 bases, J shed 3 bases, and the junction held 6 bases outside the gene matches.

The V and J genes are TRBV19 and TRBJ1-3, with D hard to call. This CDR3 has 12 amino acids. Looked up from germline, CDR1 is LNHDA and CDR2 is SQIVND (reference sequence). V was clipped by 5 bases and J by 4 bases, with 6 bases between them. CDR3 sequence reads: CASSFGGNTIYF. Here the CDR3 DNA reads TGTGCCAGTAGTTTCGGGGGAAACACCATATATTTT.

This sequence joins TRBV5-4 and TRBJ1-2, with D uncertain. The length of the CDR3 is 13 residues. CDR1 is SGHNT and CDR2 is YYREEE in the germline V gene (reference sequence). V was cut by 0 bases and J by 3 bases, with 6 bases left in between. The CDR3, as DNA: TGTGCCAGCAGCTTGGACACGGACTATGGCTACACCTTC. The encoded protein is CASSLDTDYGYTF.

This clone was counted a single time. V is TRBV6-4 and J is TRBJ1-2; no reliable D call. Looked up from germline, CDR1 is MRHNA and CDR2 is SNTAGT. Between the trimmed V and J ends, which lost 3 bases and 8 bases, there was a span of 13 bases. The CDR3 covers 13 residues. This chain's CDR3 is CASSEVAGVGYTF. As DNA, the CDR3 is TGTGCCAGCAGTGAGGTTGCCGGCGTCGGCTACACCTTC.

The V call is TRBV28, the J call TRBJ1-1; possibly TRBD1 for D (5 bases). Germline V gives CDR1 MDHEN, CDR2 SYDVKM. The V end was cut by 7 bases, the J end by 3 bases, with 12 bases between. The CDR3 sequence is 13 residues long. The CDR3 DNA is TGTGCCAGCATCCGCGGAGGGGACACTGAAGCTTTCTTT. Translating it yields CASIRGGDTEAFF.

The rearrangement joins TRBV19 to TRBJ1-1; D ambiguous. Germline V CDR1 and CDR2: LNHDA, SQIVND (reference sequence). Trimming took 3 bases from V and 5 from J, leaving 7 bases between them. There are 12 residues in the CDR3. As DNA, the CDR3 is TGTGCCAGTAGTATTGGTTTAACTGAAGCTTTCTTT. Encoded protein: CASSIGLTEAFF.

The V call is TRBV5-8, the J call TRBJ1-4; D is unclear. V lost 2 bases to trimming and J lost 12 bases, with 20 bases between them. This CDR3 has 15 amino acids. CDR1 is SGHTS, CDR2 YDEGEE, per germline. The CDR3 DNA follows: TGTGCCAGCAGCTTTGGACGGTCGAAGGGTGGGGAACTGTTTTTT. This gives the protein CASSFGRSKGGELFF.

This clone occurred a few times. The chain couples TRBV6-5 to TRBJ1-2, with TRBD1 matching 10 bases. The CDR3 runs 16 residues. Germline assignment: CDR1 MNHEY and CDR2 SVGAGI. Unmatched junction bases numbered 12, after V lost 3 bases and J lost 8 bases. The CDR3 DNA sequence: TGTGCCAGCAGTTATCTGACAGGGGGCCTCTTCACGGGCTACACCTTC. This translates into CASSYLTGGLFTGYTF.

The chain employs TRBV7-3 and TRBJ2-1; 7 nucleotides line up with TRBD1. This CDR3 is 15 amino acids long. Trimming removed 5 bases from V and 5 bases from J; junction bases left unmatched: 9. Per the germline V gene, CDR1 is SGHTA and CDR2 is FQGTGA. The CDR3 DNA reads TGTGCCAGCAGCGTTGACAGGGTGGAGCACAATGAGCAGTTCTTC. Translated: CASSVDRVEHNEQFF.

The CDR3 nucleotides read TGTGCCAGCAGCGGCGCTGCTGAGCAGTTCTTC. It specifies CASSGAAEQFF. The chain combines TRBV4-2 with TRBJ2-1; D gene unclear. From germline, CDR1 is LGHNA and CDR2 YNFKEQ. This CDR3 comprises 11 residues. Trimming took 5 bases from V and 9 from J, leaving 8 bases between them.

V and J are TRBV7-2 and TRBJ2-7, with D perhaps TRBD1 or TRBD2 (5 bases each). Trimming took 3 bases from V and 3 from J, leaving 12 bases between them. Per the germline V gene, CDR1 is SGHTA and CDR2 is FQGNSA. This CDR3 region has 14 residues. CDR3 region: CASSLGGDVYEQYF. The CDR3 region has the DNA TGTGCCAGCAGCTTGGGTGGGGACGTCTACGAGCAGTACTTC.

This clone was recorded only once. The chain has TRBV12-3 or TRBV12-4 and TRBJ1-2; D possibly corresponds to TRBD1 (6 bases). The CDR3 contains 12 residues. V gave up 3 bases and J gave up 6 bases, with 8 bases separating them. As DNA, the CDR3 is TGTGCCAGCAGTTTGGGACAACATGGCTACACCTTC. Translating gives CASSLGQHGYTF.

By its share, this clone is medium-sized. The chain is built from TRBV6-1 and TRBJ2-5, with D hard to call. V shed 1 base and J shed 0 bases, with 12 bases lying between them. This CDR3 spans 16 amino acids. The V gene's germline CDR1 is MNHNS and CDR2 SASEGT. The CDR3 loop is CASSEGSGQNQETQYF. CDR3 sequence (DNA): TGTGCCAGCAGTGAAGGAAGTGGGCAGAACCAAGAGACCCAGTACTTC.

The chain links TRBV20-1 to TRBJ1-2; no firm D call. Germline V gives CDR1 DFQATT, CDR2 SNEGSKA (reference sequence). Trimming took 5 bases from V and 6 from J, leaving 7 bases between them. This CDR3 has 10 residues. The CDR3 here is CSAGPNGYTF. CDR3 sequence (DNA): TGCAGTGCTGGGCCCAATGGCTACACCTTC.

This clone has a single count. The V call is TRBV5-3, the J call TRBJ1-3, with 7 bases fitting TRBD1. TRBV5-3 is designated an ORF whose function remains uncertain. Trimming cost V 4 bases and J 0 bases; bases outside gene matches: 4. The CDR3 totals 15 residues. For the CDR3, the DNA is TGTGCCAGAAGCGCGGGACAGATCTCTGGAAACACCATATATTTT. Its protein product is CARSAGQISGNTIYF.